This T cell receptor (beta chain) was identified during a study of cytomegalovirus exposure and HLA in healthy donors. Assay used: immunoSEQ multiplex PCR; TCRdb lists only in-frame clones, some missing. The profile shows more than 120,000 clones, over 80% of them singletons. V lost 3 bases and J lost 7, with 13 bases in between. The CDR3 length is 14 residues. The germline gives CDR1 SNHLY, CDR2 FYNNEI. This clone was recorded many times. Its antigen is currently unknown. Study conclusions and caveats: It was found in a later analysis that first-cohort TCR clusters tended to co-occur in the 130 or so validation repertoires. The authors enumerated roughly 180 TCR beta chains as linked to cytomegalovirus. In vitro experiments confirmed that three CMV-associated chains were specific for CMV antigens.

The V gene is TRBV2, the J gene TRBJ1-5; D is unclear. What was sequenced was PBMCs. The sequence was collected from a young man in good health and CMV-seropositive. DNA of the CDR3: TGTGCCAGCAGTGAGCGACGGACGGGGCAGCCCCAGCATTTT. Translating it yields CASSERRTGQPQHF.